The rows below give T cell receptor beta chains drawn from one sample of a study of shared clonotypes between healthy human individuals. Libraries were prepared by immunoSEQ multiplex PCR; TCRdb keeps only in-frame clonotypes and omits some of them. The repertoire consists of roughly 410,000 clones, with about 96% occurring once and the leading ten covering about 0.34%. The specimen sequenced was memory CD8+ T cells sorted from blood. These TCRs come from a man aged 30-40 years in good health. CDR3s leave out the opening cysteine and the closing phenylalanine or tryptophan.

>TRBJ2-2|TRBV5-1
ASSVAGGYTGELF
>TRBJ2-1|TRBV2
ASRRLAGKSEQF
>TRBJ2-3|TRBV25-1
ASSEYTGIDTQY
>TRBJ1-1|TRBV6-5
ASSRTGALVNEAF
>TRBJ2-7|TRBV6-1
ASSEALRGIYEQY
>TRBJ1-3|TRBV4-1
ASSQDGGARGNTIY
>TRBJ1-2|TRBV2
ASRLRDRGGYT
>TRBJ2-5|TRBV6-1
ASRDSGTQETQY
>TRBJ2-2|TRBV7-9
ASSLGGPNTGELF
>TRBJ1-1|TRBV14
ASSQGRGMNTEAF
>TRBJ2-7|TRBV6-5
ASSIGTGSFYEQY
>TRBJ1-1|TRBV5-1
ASSFSALNTEAF
>TRBJ2-7|TRBV19
ASGQGVTYEQY
>TRBJ2-5|TRBV5-5
ASSTRSSGLGLETQY
>TRBJ1-2|TRBV7-2
ASSPQTGTGEGGYT
>TRBJ2-7|TRBV11-1
ASSLPPRGSYSYEQY
>TRBJ1-5|TRBV27
ASSWVFNQPQH
>TRBJ2-5|TRBV28
ASSLQTDTQY
>TRBJ2-2|TRBV5-1
ASSLSGQGYGTGELF
>TRBJ2-3|TRBV11-1
ASSPGQGAWDTQY
>TRBJ1-1|TRBV2
ATREQTTEAF
>TRBJ1-2|TRBV6-5
ASSYRWDNEYGYT
>TRBJ2-3|TRBV18
ASSRLAGGSDTQY
>TRBJ2-1|TRBV28
ASSLRDSLGYREQF